What follows are 7 T cell receptor beta chains derived from one specimen sequenced in a study of PD-1 blockade in mismatch repair-deficient tumors. The method was immunoSEQ multiplex PCR; TCRdb's version includes in-frame clones alone and lacks a portion of them. The sample includes just under 80,000 clones, approximately 78% seen only once; the top ten take 5% to 7%. The sequences come from peripheral blood, collected 44 weeks after starting pembrolizumab. The receptors were sampled from an adult with mismatch repair-deficient cancer.

This clone is a singleton in its sample. The chain carries TRBV5-4 and TRBJ2-4; 11 positions match TRBD2. The CDR3 runs to 15 residues. CDR1 and CDR2 (germline): SGHNT, YYREEE (reference sequence). V lost 0 bases to trimming and J lost 9 bases; unmatched junction nucleotides: 5. The CDR3 nucleotides are TGTGCCAGCAGCTTGGGCGGGACTAGCGGTCCCATTCAGTACTTC. Translated: CASSLGGTSGPIQYF. Complete variable domain (other parts from reference TRBV5-4 and TRBJ2-4): ETGVTQSPTHLIKTRGQQVTLRCSSQSGHNTVSWYQQALGQGPQFIFQYYREEENGRGNFPPRFSGLQFPNYSSELNVNALELDDSALYLCASSLGGTSGPIQYFGAGTRLSVL.

This clone was detected once. The chain joins TRBV14 to TRBJ1-1; D remains unclear. Trimming removed 5 bases at V and 2 bases at J, with 9 bases between. Germline V CDR1 and CDR2: SGHDN, FVKESK. There are 13 residues in the CDR3. The CDR3 region has the DNA TGTGCCAGCAGCTACACTCTTAACACTGAAGCTTTCTTT. This translates into CASSYTLNTEAFF.

The chain recombines TRBV4-2 with TRBJ1-1; D is uncertain. The CDR3 consists of 15 residues. Trimming pared 4 bases from V and 0 bases from J, leaving 12 bases between. Per germline, CDR1 LGHNA and CDR2 YNFKEQ. CDR3 bases: TGTGCCAGCAGCCCTATATTGCCCCTGAACACTGAAGCTTTCTTT. Its translation: CASSPILPLNTEAFF.

Concerning this clone: Mismatch with germline at one junction end may stem from a read error. The chain joins TRBV18 to TRBJ1-2; D not certain. This CDR3 contains 14 residues. Germline values: CDR1 KGHSH, CDR2 LQKENI. The CDR3 sequence is CASSLQNDNYDYTF. Written as DNA, the CDR3 is TGTGCCAGCTCACTACAAAACGATAACTATGACTACACCTTC.

The chain uses TRBV5-1 and TRBJ2-7; D assignment may be TRBD1 or TRBD2 (5 bases each). The CDR3 length is 16 residues. Trimming shortened V by 4 bases and J by 0 bases, and 17 bases separated the two germline ends. CDR1 and CDR2 (germline): SGHRS, YFSETQ. Here the CDR3 reads CASSPGTSTLSYEQYF. CDR3 bases: TGCGCCAGCAGCCCAGGGACGTCAACCCTCTCCTACGAGCAGTACTTC.

The V call is TRBV6-1, the J call TRBJ1-2; 7 nucleotides match TRBD1. Germline values: CDR1 MNHNS, CDR2 SASEGT. The V gene end was trimmed by 6 bases and the J gene end by 8 bases; junction bases not matched to a gene: 9. The CDR3 loop spans 13 amino acids. The CDR3 loop reads CASRATGRSGYTF. The CDR3 DNA is TGTGCCAGCAGGGCGACAGGGAGGAGCGGCTACACCTTC.

This chain uses TRBV30 with TRBJ1-2, with no clear D. In germline, CDR1 is GTSNPN, CDR2 SVGIG (reference sequence). The CDR3 is 13 amino acids. Trimming removed 1 base from V and 3 bases from J, with 9 bases in between. The CDR3 is CAWSAKRDYGYTF. The CDR3 DNA reads TGTGCCTGGAGTGCAAAGCGGGACTATGGCTACACCTTC.